These 17 T cell receptor beta chains came from one sample sequenced in a study of cytomegalovirus exposure and HLA in healthy donors. PCR employed 60 Vbeta and 13 Jbeta primers. Sequenced by immunoSEQ multiplex PCR; TCRdb stores in-frame clones only, minus some. The sample consists of about 150,000 clones, roughly 73% of them appearing once. Sequencing was performed on PBMCs. The receptors stem from a woman under 40 in good health and CMV-seronegative.

The chain has TRBV5-1 and TRBJ1-2; TRBD1 aligns across 9 bases. Germline lookup yields CDR1 SGHRS and CDR2 YFSETQ. V was pared by 4 bases and J by 2 bases, with 3 bases of the junction left unmatched. The CDR3 consists of 14 residues. The CDR3 nucleotides are TGCGCCAGCAGCCAAGGACAGGGGAACTATGGCTACACCTTC. This encodes CASSQGQGNYGYTF.

The chain carries TRBV29-1 and TRBJ1-2; 8 positions match TRBD1. This CDR3 has 11 residues. Germline loops: CDR1 SQVTM, CDR2 ANQGSEA. Trimming took 7 bases from V and 7 from J; bases not matched to a gene: 5. The CDR3 sequence: CSAETGAGYTF. The CDR3 region has the DNA TGCAGCGCCGAGACAGGGGCTGGCTACACCTTC.

This chain joins TRBV5-6 and TRBJ2-5; 10 bases fit TRBD1. From germline, CDR1 is SGHDT and CDR2 YYEEEE. Trimming took 5 bases from V and 3 from J; bases not matched to a gene: 7. The CDR3 contains 15 residues. The CDR3 protein is CASRSTGTGEETQYF. The CDR3 coding sequence is TGTGCCAGCAGATCGACCGGGACAGGGGAAGAGACCCAGTACTTC.

The V call is TRBV18, the J call TRBJ2-5; D might be TRBD2 (6 bases). The CDR3 is 11 residues long. The germline gives CDR1 KGHSH, CDR2 LQKENI. The germline V and J ends were trimmed by 3 bases and 7 bases, with 6 bases remaining between them. CDR3 residues: CASSPGGTQYF. As DNA, the CDR3 is TGTGCCAGCTCACCCGGGGGGACCCAGTACTTC.

The chain links TRBV19 to TRBJ2-6; TRBD1 agrees at 8 bases. The germline CDR1 and CDR2 sequences are LNHDA and SQIVND (reference sequence). The CDR3 covers 16 residues. V lost 3 bases and J lost 0; bases outside the gene matches: 1. CDR3: CASSITGGSGANVLTF. In DNA form, the CDR3 reads TGTGCCAGTAGTATTACAGGGGGCTCTGGGGCCAACGTCCTGACTTTC.

V gene TRBV30 combines with J gene TRBJ1-5; D is possibly TRBD1 (5 bases). CDR3 size: 14 residues. V was shortened by 1 base and J by 3 bases, with 10 bases between the two germline ends. Germline lookup yields CDR1 GTSNPN and CDR2 SVGIG (reference sequence). The CDR3 spells CAWSEGLYNQPQHF. The CDR3 DNA reads as TGTGCCTGGAGTGAGGGGCTATACAATCAGCCCCAGCATTTT. Full variable domain (remainder filled in from reference TRBV30 and TRBJ1-5): SQTIHQWPATLVQPVGSPLSLECTVEGTSNPNLYWYRQAAGRGLQLLFYSVGIGQISSEVPQNLSASRPQDRQFILSSKKLLLSDSGFYLCAWSEGLYNQPQHFGDGTRLSIL.

The chain couples TRBV5-1 to TRBJ1-1, with 9 bases that match TRBD1. The CDR3 is made up of 15 amino acids. The germline gives CDR1 SGHRS, CDR2 YFSETQ. V trimming: 2 bases; J trimming: 4 bases; junction bases outside the gene matches: 6. The CDR3 is CASSFKGQGSTEAFF. In nucleotides, the CDR3 is TGCGCCAGCAGCTTTAAAGGACAGGGGAGCACTGAAGCTTTCTTT.

This rearrangement joins TRBV10-2 to TRBJ2-7; 7 bases map to TRBD1. The CDR3 has 14 amino acids. The J segment lost 3 bases and the V segment lost 6 bases, leaving 8 bases of the junction unmatched. Germline assignment: CDR1 WSHSY and CDR2 SAAADI. CDR3 residues: CASRDFRDSYEQYF. CDR3 sequence (DNA): TGCGCCAGCAGAGATTTTCGGGACAGCTACGAGCAGTACTTC.

The V and J genes are TRBV30 and TRBJ2-5; D uncertain. V was shortened by 2 bases and J by 5 bases, with 9 bases between the two germline ends. The CDR3 spans 12 residues. Germline CDR1 is GTSNPN and CDR2 is SVGIG (reference sequence). Here the CDR3 reads CAWSTAVETQYF. The CDR3 DNA sequence: TGTGCCTGGAGTACGGCGGTGGAGACCCAGTACTTC.

This clone was counted a few times. The chain employs TRBV6-6 and TRBJ1-6; possibly TRBD1 for D (6 bases). Trimming took 3 bases from V and 7 from J, leaving 10 bases between them. The length of the CDR3 is 14 residues. CDR1 is MNHNY and CDR2 is SVGAGI in the germline V gene (reference sequence). CDR3 DNA: TGTGCCAGCAGTTATCAGGGGAACAATTCACCCCTCCACTTT. It codes for CASSYQGNNSPLHF.

The DNA of the CDR3 is TGTGCCAGCAGCGCACAGAACTATGGCTACACCTTC. It yields the protein CASSAQNYGYTF. This chain links TRBV2 with TRBJ1-2; D is unresolved. Deletions cut 6 bases from V and 2 bases from J, with 7 bases between. CDR3 length: 12 residues. Germline V CDR1 and CDR2: SNHLY, FYNNEI.

This clone appeared once. This rearrangement joins TRBV7-2 to TRBJ2-2; tentatively, D is TRBD2 (5 bases). The CDR3 contains 15 residues. CDR1 SGHTA and CDR2 FQGNSA come from the germline V gene. V was trimmed by 2 bases and J by 1 base, leaving 8 bases between them. The CDR3 DNA reads as TGTGCCAGCAGCTTAATGGCGGGGAACACCGGGGAGCTGTTTTTT. This sequence encodes CASSLMAGNTGELFF.

This chain joins TRBV18 and TRBJ2-1; 9 nucleotides match TRBD2. The CDR3 covers 15 residues. Germline trimming cut 6 bases from V and 9 bases from J; bases unmatched to any gene: 12. The germline V gene has CDR1 KGHSH and CDR2 LQKENI. The CDR3 reads CASSPPASGGIEQFF. CDR3 coding DNA: TGTGCCAGCTCCCCCCCCGCGAGCGGGGGGATTGAGCAGTTCTTC. The full variable domain, in which reference TRBV18 and TRBJ2-1 provide the parts outside the CDR3, is NAGVMQNPRHLVRRRGQEARLRCSPMKGHSHVYWYRQLPEEGLKFMVYLQKENIIDESGMPKERFSAEFPKEGPSILRIQQVVRGDSAAYFCASSPPASGGIEQFFGPGTRLTVL.

This chain links TRBV7-2 with TRBJ1-2; 7 bases line up with TRBD1. The J segment lost 5 bases and the V segment lost 4 bases, leaving 7 bases of the junction unmatched. The CDR3 spans 14 residues. Germline CDR1 reads SGHTA; CDR2 reads FQGNSA. CDR3 DNA: TGTGCCAGCAGCTCCCGGGACAGAGAGTATGGCTACACCTTC. Translating it yields CASSSRDREYGYTF.

Written as DNA, the CDR3 is TGTGCCAGCAGCATGAACACTGAAGCTTTCTTT. As protein: CASSMNTEAFF. This rearrangement joins TRBV6-1 to TRBJ1-1; D gene uncertain. Trimming pared 6 bases from V and 0 bases from J, leaving 2 bases between. This CDR3 comprises 11 residues. Germline V gene data show CDR1 as MNHNS and CDR2 as SASEGT.

The chain links TRBV11-2 to TRBJ2-2, with D unclear. The germline gives CDR1 SGHAT, CDR2 FQNNGV. Trimming left V 4 bases short and J 5 bases short, with 8 bases between. This CDR3 region has 13 residues. The CDR3 nucleotides read TGTGCCAGCAGCTCCTGGCGGACCGGGGAGCTGTTTTTT. This encodes CASSSWRTGELFF.

This clone was recorded once. V is TRBV6-5 and J is TRBJ1-2; no clear D gene. The germline gives CDR1 MNHEY, CDR2 SVGAGI. The V end was cut by 2 bases, the J end by 8 bases, with 12 bases between. The CDR3 covers 13 residues. The CDR3 loop reads CASSYALLVGYTF. Here the CDR3 DNA reads TGTGCCAGCAGTTACGCCCTGTTAGTGGGCTACACCTTC.